This T cell receptor beta chain was obtained from a study of blood T cell repertoires in COVID-19 (dated by TCRdb to the early 2020s). Looking at the study overall: Collaborator samples came from the United States, Italy and Spain and covered acute and convalescent phases of COVID-19. The samples were drawn from the first 160 participants of the ongoing ImmuneRACE study and from 950 to 1,500 subjects provided by 6 global collaborators. The prospective study material was composed of cDNA or gDNA derived from T cells, B-cell-depleted T cells, or PBMCs. The sample metadata nearly always contained a de-identified subject ID, COVID-19 status, age in years and sex. HLA class I and class II types, where available, came from metadata supplied by the sample provider rather than from assay-based typing. The repertoires were made available in a free public database intended to serve as a resource for research on the immune response to SARS-CoV-2. Subjects who had been exposed to COVID-19, were actively infected with it, or had recovered from it provided the deeply sampled blood TCRbeta repertoires that made up the dataset. Points the paper makes about the study in general: How much clinical and demographic metadata was included differed by source and by participant, and the metadata was provided uncurated.

TCRbeta CDR3 regions were amplified from genomic DNA using the immunoSEQ Assay, a bias-controlled multiplex PCR. The original pipeline was this. The number of nucleated cells in each sample was estimated by amplification of reference gene primers within the assay. Sequence reads were collapsed and filtered to measure the absolute abundance of every unique TCRbeta CDR3 rearrangement. For each sample, productive Simpson clonality was calculated as the square root of Simpson's diversity index across productive rearrangements. Held by TCRdb, this immuneACCESS table contains in-frame sequences only and omits some clones. Under half of the omission traces to an unresolved V gene where checked; the cause of the rest is unknown. D and trimming come from the DNA, and the V and J calls and clone size come from that table. The table for this sample lists about 130,000 clones; about 85% of them were counted only once. The ten biggest clones cover about 6.9% of the sample.

Each collaborating institution followed its own protocols to collect whole blood in K2EDTA tubes. Collaborator samples were shipped for TCRbeta analysis as frozen whole blood, isolated PBMCs, or DNA extracted from either sample type. Remarks on this clone: Its antigen is still unknown. Within one base of it there is no much larger clone, and no base qualities were kept.

The sample consisted of peripheral blood. The sequence came from a man older than 75 with active or convalescent COVID-19.

The DNA sequence follows: TGTGCCAGCAGTTTATTCAGTACAGGTACCAATCAGCCCCAGCATTTT. It is translated as CASSLFSTGTNQPQHF. The chain links TRBV27 with TRBJ1-5; the D gene is perhaps TRBD1, on 5 matching bases. CDR1 and CDR2, looked up from the germline V gene (reference sequence), are MNHEY and SMNVEV. Trimming at the junction amounts to 1 base on V and 3 bases on J, and the germline ends lie 13 bases apart. From the cysteine through the phenylalanine, the CDR3 covers 16 amino acids. This entry keeps only the CDR3 DNA: 48 bases, framed from base 1.